The 26 T cell receptor beta chains below come from one sample, sequenced in a study of response to subunit inactivated influenza vaccine. TCRdb re-analysed the RT-PCR reads in MiXCR, keeping a single row per CDR3 protein. The sample lists approximately 570,000 distinct CDR3 sequences, under 9% seen once, with 10% to 15% in the top ten. This specimen consisted of PBMCs from blood, obtained roughly 24 months after vaccination. Receptors were obtained from a man in his fifties or sixties who received an inactivated influenza vaccine.

This clonotype came up a few times. This chain uses TRBV18 with TRBJ2-3, with 11 bases identical to TRBD2. Germline CDR1 and CDR2: KGHSH and LQKENI. The CDR3 is 18 residues long. V gave up 3 bases and J gave up 0 bases; unmatched junction bases: 8. CDR3 residues: CASSPTSGSLFSTDTQYF. CDR3 DNA: TGTGCCAGCTCACCCACTAGCGGGAGCCTGTTTAGCACAGATACGCAGTATTTT.

The chain employs TRBV28 and TRBJ2-6; 7 nucleotides line up with TRBD1. Trimming at V came to 2 bases and at J to 2 bases, leaving 0 bases not matched to a gene. The CDR3 has 15 residues. Per the germline V gene, CDR1 is MDHEN and CDR2 is SYDVKM. CDR3 in DNA: TGTGCCAGCAGTTTAGGGACAGCTGGGGCCAACGTCCTGACTTTC. Translated, it gives CASSLGTAGANVLTF.

The V and J genes are TRBV24-1 and TRBJ2-5; D perhaps matches TRBD1 (5 bases). CDR1 and CDR2 from the germline V gene are KGHDR and SFDVKD. CDR3 size: 16 residues. Trimming cost V 1 base and J 4 bases, with 15 bases left between them. The CDR3 is CATSDFNPGYGETQYF. The CDR3 DNA reads as TGTGCCACCAGTGATTTTAACCCAGGGTACGGAGAGACCCAGTACTTC.

The chain employs TRBV6-2 or TRBV6-3 and TRBJ1-5; perhaps TRBD1 as D (6 bases). Trimming took off 6 bases at V and 6 bases at J, with 12 bases between the two ends. CDR1 and CDR2 from the germline V gene are MNHEY and SVGEGT. The CDR3 consists of 13 residues. CDR3 protein: CASSQQGGQPQHF. The CDR3 DNA sequence: TGTGCCAGCAGCCAACAGGGAGGTCAGCCCCAGCATTTT.

In this sample, this clonotype turned up a few times. The V gene is TRBV20-1, the J gene TRBJ1-3; D unclear. Germline assignment: CDR1 DFQATT and CDR2 SNEGSKA (reference sequence). The V and J ends lost 5 bases and 0 bases respectively, with 11 bases between them. The CDR3 consists of 14 residues. As DNA, the CDR3 is TGCAGTGCTCAAGCAAGGAACTCTGGAAACACCATATATTTT. Its translation: CSAQARNSGNTIYF.

This sequence joins TRBV20-1 and TRBJ2-4; D is perhaps TRBD1 (6 bases). The ends were cut back, 6 bases at V and 0 bases at J, with 12 bases in the middle. CDR3 length: 14 residues. CDR1 DFQATT and CDR2 SNEGSKA come from the germline V gene (reference sequence). Here the CDR3 reads CSANRVLAKNIQYF. For the CDR3, the DNA is TGCAGTGCAAACAGGGTTCTAGCCAAAAACATTCAGTACTTC.

This clonotype was recorded many times. The rearrangement joins TRBV4-2 to TRBJ2-1; D possibly matches TRBD1 or TRBD2 (6 bases each). CDR1 is LGHNA and CDR2 is YNFKEQ in the germline V gene. Trimming stripped 0 bases from V and 7 bases from J, with 19 bases between. CDR3 length: 17 residues. CDR3 in amino acids: CASSQDLSGAGLNEQFF. For the CDR3, the DNA is TGTGCCAGCAGCCAAGATCTTTCGGGGGCTGGCTTGAATGAGCAGTTCTTC.

The J gene is TRBJ1-1, the V gene TRBV12-3 or TRBV12-4; D is unresolved. With 1 base removed from V and 7 bases from J, the gap between germline ends came to 7 bases. The CDR3 spans 12 residues. CDR3 nucleotides: TGTGCCAGCAGTTTAGATCCCGGTGAAGCTTTCTTT. It is translated as CASSLDPGEAFF.

This clonotype was detected ten times or more. The chain has TRBV12-3 or TRBV12-4 and TRBJ2-7, with D maybe TRBD1 (6 bases). The CDR3 runs 15 residues. Trimming cost V 5 bases and J 0 bases, with 14 bases left between them. In nucleotides, the CDR3 is TGTGCCAGCAGTCCGACAGGCATCTCCTCCTACGAGCAGTACTTC. Amino acids: CASSPTGISSYEQYF.

This clonotype has ten or more counts. The gene calls are TRBV4-3 and TRBJ2-5; 9 bases agree with TRBD2. Germline CDR1 is LGHNA and CDR2 is YSLEER. Trimming at V came to 1 base and at J to 2 bases, leaving 5 bases not matched to a gene. The CDR3 covers 16 residues. The CDR3 nucleotides read TGCGCCAGCAGCCAAGGACTAGCGGACCTACAAGAGACCCAGTACTTC. This translates into CASSQGLADLQETQYF.

This clonotype came up many times. The V call is TRBV5-1, the J call TRBJ1-1, with a possible D match to TRBD1 (6 bases). The CDR3 spans 14 residues. Germline V lookup: CDR1 SGHRS, CDR2 YFSETQ. Trimming shortened V by 4 bases and J by 2 bases, and 12 bases separated the two germline ends. The CDR3 DNA is TGCGCCAGCAGCAAGGGGGGCCCAAACACTGAAGCTTTCTTT. Translated: CASSKGGPNTEAFF. The full variable domain, completed using reference TRBV5-1 and TRBJ1-1, is KAGVTQTPRYLIKTRGQQVTLSCSPISGHRSVSWYQQTPGQGLQFLFEYFSETQRNKGNFPGRFSGRQFSNSRSEMNVSTLELGDSALYLCASSKGGPNTEAFFGQGTRLTVV.

V is TRBV20-1 and J is TRBJ2-5; possibly TRBD2 for D (5 bases). V lost 6 bases and J lost 4, with 21 bases in between. The CDR3 totals 15 residues. The germline gives CDR1 DFQATT, CDR2 SNEGSKA (reference sequence). DNA for the CDR3: TGCAGTGCCCGTTCCATTGAGGGCAGTGGAGAGACCCAGTACTTC. Its translation is CSARSIEGSGETQYF.

In its sample, this clonotype was seen many times. The J gene is TRBJ2-7, the V gene TRBV11-2, with D unclear. The CDR3 loop spans 11 amino acids. CDR1 SGHAT and CDR2 FQNNGV come from the germline V gene. V gave up 1 base and J gave up 6 bases, with 4 bases separating them. The CDR3 spells CASSLVREQYF. As DNA, the CDR3 is TGTGCCAGCAGCTTAGTTCGCGAGCAGTACTTC.

The table lists this clonotype with a few counts. This chain uses TRBV20-1 with TRBJ1-6, with 7 bases identical to TRBD1. With 5 bases clipped from V and 7 bases from J, the junction kept 8 bases outside the gene matches. This CDR3 contains 14 residues. Germline V gene lookup returns CDR1 DFQATT and CDR2 SNEGSKA (reference sequence). CDR3 bases: TGCAGTGCTCAAATGGGACAGAGAAATTCACCCCTCCACTTT. It is translated as CSAQMGQRNSPLHF.

In its sample, this clonotype was seen a few times. J is TRBJ1-1 and V is TRBV12-3 or TRBV12-4; possible D gene TRBD1, 5 bases. V was pared by 5 bases and J by 3 bases, with 13 bases between. There are 14 residues in the CDR3. The CDR3 DNA sequence: TGTGCCAGCAGTCCCGGGGCCATGGACACTGAAGCTTTCTTT. Encoded protein: CASSPGAMDTEAFF.

In its sample, this clonotype was seen a few times. The chain uses TRBV11-2 and TRBJ2-1; possibly TRBD1 for D (6 bases). The germline CDR1 and CDR2 sequences are SGHAT and FQNNGV. Trimming removed 5 bases from V and 4 bases from J, with 15 bases in between. The CDR3 runs 15 residues. CDR3 sequence (DNA): TGTGCCAGCAGCCCACAGGGTCCCGCGTACAATGAGCAGTTCTTC. Its protein is CASSPQGPAYNEQFF. The whole variable domain, remainder taken from reference TRBV11-2 and TRBJ2-1, is EAGVAQSPRYKIIEKRQSVAFWCNPISGHATLYWYQQILGQGPKLLIQFQNNGVVDDSQLPKDRFSAERLKGVDSTLKIQPAKLEDSAVYLCASSPQGPAYNEQFFGPGTRLTVL.

In this sample, this clonotype turned up a few times. Here the CDR3 DNA reads TGTGCCACCTCCGGGACACCCAATCAGCCCCAGCATTTT. Protein: CATSGTPNQPQHF. The J gene is TRBJ1-5, the V gene TRBV12-3 or TRBV12-4, with D maybe TRBD1 (6 bases). V was shortened by 10 bases and J by 3 bases, with 13 bases between the two germline ends. This CDR3 is 13 amino acids long.

This clonotype has a count of ten or more. The chain joins TRBV7-2 to TRBJ2-2, with 10 bases identical to TRBD1. Germline loops: CDR1 SGHTA, CDR2 FQGNSA. V dropped 5 bases and J dropped 4; count of bases not matched to a gene: 4. The CDR3 sequence is 15 residues long. The DNA for the CDR3 is TGTGCCAGCAGCCTGGGGACAGGGGCCACCGGGGAGCTGTTTTTT. Translated: CASSLGTGATGELFF.

The sample holds a few counts of this clonotype. The CDR3 loop reads CASSPGTDRSGNTIYF. The CDR3 DNA sequence: TGTGCCAGCTCACCCGGGACGGATCGCTCTGGAAACACCATATATTTT. The chain is built from TRBV18 and TRBJ1-3; D is perhaps TRBD1 (5 bases). The V gene lost 3 bases and the J gene lost 0 bases, with 12 bases spanning the gap. The CDR3 extends over 16 amino acids. The V gene's germline CDR1 is KGHSH and CDR2 LQKENI.

This clonotype was counted between two and nine times. J is TRBJ2-1 and V is TRBV7-2; 13 bases are a match to TRBD2. The V segment lost 4 bases and the J segment 9 bases; nucleotides outside the gene matches: 6. The germline CDR1 and CDR2 sequences are SGHTA and FQGNSA. The CDR3 sequence is 15 residues long. CDR3 bases: TGTGCCAGCAGCTCGCGGACTAGCGGGAGCAGTGAGCAGTTCTTC. Its protein product is CASSSRTSGSSEQFF. The variable domain in full, completed from reference TRBV7-2 and TRBJ2-1, reads GAGVSQSPSNKVTEKGKDVELRCDPISGHTALYWYRQSLGQGLEFLIYFQGNSAPDKSGLPSDRFSAERTGGSVSTLTIQRTQQEDSAVYLCASSSRTSGSSEQFFGPGTRLTVL.

This clonotype was seen a handful of times. The rearrangement uses TRBV12-3 or TRBV12-4 and TRBJ1-1, with D possibly TRBD1 on 5 matching bases. The CDR3 spans 14 residues. The germline V and J ends were trimmed by 1 base and 6 bases, with 12 bases remaining between them. The CDR3 DNA sequence: TGTGCCAGCAGTTTAGGGGCAGGGCTGGCTGAAGCTTTCTTT. Its protein product is CASSLGAGLAEAFF.

In regard to this clonotype: A much larger clone lies one base from this, so it may be a read error. J is TRBJ2-3 and V is TRBV7-2; 14 nucleotides align to TRBD2. V trimming: 4 bases; J trimming: 6 bases; junction bases outside the gene matches: 9. The V gene's germline CDR1 is SGHTA and CDR2 FQGNSA. The CDR3 totals 17 residues. The CDR3 sequence is CASSSRLAGGIVDTQYF. The DNA for the CDR3 is TGTGCCAGCAGCTCCCGACTAGCGGGGGGGATTGTCGATACGCAGTATTTT.

A note on this clonotype: A clone one base away is much larger, so this may be a read error. This chain uses TRBV29-1 with TRBJ2-7; tentative D call: TRBD1 (5 bases). The V end was cut by 1 base, the J end by 2 bases, with 12 bases between. CDR1 SQVTM and CDR2 ANQGSEA come from the germline V gene. The CDR3 has 14 residues. This chain's CDR3 is CSVEGGCPAYEQYF. In DNA form, the CDR3 reads TGCAGCGTTGAAGGGGGCTGCCCGGCCTACGAGCAGTACTTC.

This clonotype appeared many times. The rearrangement joins TRBV4-3 to TRBJ1-4; TRBD1 might be the D (6 bases). V was pared by 2 bases and J by 7 bases, with 14 bases between. CDR1 is LGHNA and CDR2 is YSLEER in the germline V gene. This CDR3 spans 15 amino acids. CDR3 sequence: CASSQYRVGSEKLFF. CDR3 DNA sequence: TGCGCCAGCAGCCAATACAGGGTTGGGAGTGAAAAACTGTTTTTT.

The rearrangement links TRBV20-1 to TRBJ2-2; D possibly corresponds to TRBD2 (6 bases). Trimming took 0 bases from V and 3 from J, leaving 14 bases between them. The CDR3 is made up of 16 amino acids. CDR1 DFQATT and CDR2 SNEGSKA come from the germline V gene (reference sequence). The CDR3 region has the DNA TGCAGTGCTAGAGATCCGTTGGGGAGGTACACCGGGGAGCTGTTTTTT. It codes for CSARDPLGRYTGELFF.

A few counts support this clonotype. J is TRBJ2-7 and V is TRBV5-1; D call uncertain. This CDR3 is 15 amino acids long. V was clipped by 0 bases and J by 3 bases, with 13 bases between them. Germline V gives CDR1 SGHRS, CDR2 YFSETQ. CDR3 loop: CASSLEGPWSYEQYF. CDR3 coding DNA: TGCGCCAGCAGCTTGGAGGGCCCATGGAGCTACGAGCAGTACTTC.